The rows below give T cell receptor beta chains drawn from one sample of a study of OX40 agonist ivuxolimab in advanced cancers. This table comes from immunoSEQ multiplex PCR, and its TCRdb copy is limited to in-frame clones, with some not included. This sample has about 85,000 clones; 70% to 90% occur once, and the top ten carry 1.5% to 2.5%. This material consisted of CD4+ or CD8+ T cells sorted from blood, taken in a trial of the OX40 agonist ivuxolimab. The receptors were gathered from an adult with an advanced solid tumor such as melanoma, head and neck, liver or kidney cancer. The CDR3 runs from the conserved cysteine through the conserved F or W. The D gene is left open where the match is weak. Some rows mark clone size as missing; the rest say once, few, many or name a class of expanded clone.

D	length	V	J	size	CDR3	DNA
NA	15	TRBV9	TRBJ1-4	NA	CASSTKTYGKEKLFF	TGTGCCAGCAGCACGAAAACCTACGGTAAGGAAAAACTGTTTTTT
NA	13	TRBV2	TRBJ2-1	NA	CASSLGAYNEQFF	TGTGCCAGCAGTCTTGGAGCCTACAATGAGCAGTTCTTC
TRBD1	14	TRBV5-1	TRBJ1-2	once	CASSTGQGANGYTF	TGCGCCAGCAGCACCGGACAGGGGGCCAATGGCTACACCTTC
TRBD2	14	TRBV2	TRBJ2-5	NA	CASSPRTSGKTQYF	TGTGCCAGCAGTCCCCGGACTAGCGGGAAGACCCAGTACTTC
NA	15	TRBV28	TRBJ2-1	NA	CASSLWASSYNEQFF	TGTGCCAGCAGTTTATGGGCGAGCTCCTACAATGAGCAGTTCTTC
NA	13	TRBV6-1	TRBJ1-1	NA	CAIDGGLNTEAFF	TGTGCCATAGACGGGGGTTTGAACACTGAAGCTTTCTTT
TRBD1	14	TRBV28	TRBJ1-5	once	CASSSGQGNQPQHF	TGTGCCAGCAGCTCGGGACAGGGCAATCAGCCCCAGCATTTT
TRBD1	16	TRBV5-6	TRBJ1-2	NA	CASSLTSTGGGYGYTF	TGTGCCAGCAGCTTAACGTCGACAGGGGGCGGCTATGGCTACACCTTC
TRBD2	15	TRBV30	TRBJ2-1	NA	CAWKGRGGQNNEQFF	TGTGCCTGGAAAGGGCGGGGGGGCCAGAACAATGAGCAGTTCTTC
NA	14	TRBV4-3	TRBJ1-6	NA	CASSSRTANSPLHF	TGCGCCAGCAGCTCCCGGACAGCTAATTCACCCCTCCACTTT
NA	11	TRBV4-3	TRBJ2-1	NA	CASSRDNEQFF	TGCGCCAGCAGCCGAGACAATGAGCAGTTCTTC
NA	11	TRBV2	TRBJ1-1	few	CASSETHRDFF	TGTGCCAGCAGTGAAACCCACAGGGACTTCTTT
NA	14	TRBV11-2	TRBJ1-6	NA	CASSLGGRESPLHF	TGTGCCAGCAGCTTAGGAGGGCGAGAATCACCCCTCCACTTT
TRBD2	14	TRBV28	TRBJ2-1	NA	CATEGTSGGNEQFF	TGTGCCACCGAGGGGACTAGCGGGGGCAATGAGCAGTTCTTC
NA	22	TRBV4-1	TRBJ2-5	NA	CASSHRRAGFNSLLHPQETQYF	TGCGCCAGCAGCCATCGGCGGGCGGGCTTCAATAGCCTACTACACCCCCAAGAGACCCAGTACTTC
NA	15	TRBV11-2	TRBJ1-2	NA	CASSSRDRGIYGYTF	TGTGCCAGCAGCTCCAGAGATCGGGGAATCTATGGCTACACCTTC
TRBD2	15	TRBV11-2	TRBJ2-3	NA	CASSSRLAVADTQYF	TGTGCCAGCAGCTCAAGACTAGCGGTGGCAGATACGCAGTATTTT
TRBD1	12	TRBV6-5	TRBJ1-1	once	CASSGTGSEAFF	TGTGCCAGCAGTGGGACAGGGTCTGAAGCTTTCTTT
NA	11	TRBV28	TRBJ2-1	NA	CASSDPGIKFF	TGTGCCAGCAGTGATCCAGGGATAAAATTCTTC
NA	15	TRBV7-7	TRBJ2-3	NA	CASSLGPAGTDTQYF	TGTGCCAGCAGCCTCGGTCCCGCAGGTACAGATACGCAGTATTTT
NA	14	TRBV6-1	TRBJ2-5	once	CASSEILRAETQYF	TGTGCCAGCAGTGAAATACTCAGGGCGGAGACCCAGTACTTC
TRBD1	16	TRBV7-9	TRBJ2-2	NA	CASSLGGTANTGELFF	TGTGCCAGCAGCTTAGGTGGGACAGCGAACACCGGGGAGCTGTTTTTT
TRBD1	14	TRBV6-1	TRBJ1-2	NA	CASTSMDRGYGYTF	TGTGCCAGCACCTCGATGGACAGGGGATATGGCTACACCTTC
NA	17	TRBV28	TRBJ2-1	NA	CASSLRGGALPYNEQFF	TGTGCCAGCAGTTTACGAGGGGGAGCTCTCCCCTACAATGAGCAGTTCTTC
TRBD2	14	TRBV6-1	TRBJ2-7	NA	CASTQLKGGTEQYF	TGTGCCAGCACCCAACTTAAGGGAGGGACCGAGCAGTACTTC
TRBD1	14	TRBV6-5	TRBJ2-7	NA	CASSYLGQGYEQYF	TGTGCCAGCAGTTACTTGGGACAGGGGTACGAGCAGTACTTC
NA	13	TRBV6-1	TRBJ2-7	NA	CASCLTNTYEQYF	TGTGCCAGCTGCTTGACGAATACCTACGAGCAGTACTTC
NA	16	TRBV19	TRBJ1-5	NA	CASSPPTEYSNQPQHF	TGTGCCAGTAGTCCCCCGACAGAGTATAGCAATCAGCCCCAGCATTTT
NA	16	TRBV28	TRBJ2-7	NA	CASSLYVAPSSYEQYF	TGTGCCAGCAGTTTATATGTGGCCCCAAGCTCCTACGAGCAGTACTTC
NA	13	TRBV18	TRBJ2-3	NA	CASSSQDRYTQYF	TGTGCCAGCTCATCTCAGGACAGATATACGCAGTATTTT
NA	14	TRBV6-6	TRBJ1-1	NA	CASSYSGGFTEAFF	TGTGCCAGCAGTTACTCGGGGGGCTTCACTGAAGCTTTCTTT
NA	14	TRBV19	TRBJ2-1	NA	CASSIGTAYNEQFF	TGTGCCAGTAGTATTGGTACGGCGTACAATGAGCAGTTCTTC
NA	14	TRBV2	TRBJ1-6	few	CASRATDHNSPLHF	TGTGCCAGCAGGGCCACAGATCATAATTCACCCCTCCACTTT
NA	13	TRBV29-1	TRBJ2-7	NA	CSVRGTSRNEQYF	TGCAGCGTTCGTGGTACGTCCCGGAACGAGCAGTACTTC
TRBD2	14	TRBV4-2	TRBJ2-5	NA	CASSQGTSQAAQYF	TGTGCCAGCAGCCAAGGGACTAGCCAAGCTGCCCAGTACTTC
TRBD1	17	TRBV19	TRBJ2-5	once	CASSIGHGTGVVETQYF	TGTGCCAGTAGTATAGGTCATGGGACAGGGGTCGTTGAGACCCAGTACTTC
TRBD1	15	TRBV2	TRBJ1-2	NA	CASSNDPGQATGYTF	TGTGCCAGCAGCAATGACCCGGGACAGGCAACTGGCTACACCTTC
TRBD1	14	TRBV11-1	TRBJ1-2	once	CASSQDTGGRGYTF	TGTGCCAGCAGCCAGGATACAGGGGGCCGAGGCTACACCTTC
TRBD1	16	TRBV18	TRBJ1-6	once	CASSPRGGQGNSPLHF	TGTGCCAGCTCACCACGTGGGGGACAGGGGAATTCACCCCTCCACTTT
TRBD1	13	TRBV7-2	TRBJ1-2	NA	CASRRQGGYGYTF	TGTGCCAGCAGAAGACAGGGTGGCTATGGCTACACCTTC
NA	15	TRBV21-1	TRBJ1-4	NA	CASSSRGGGKGKLFF	TGTGCCAGCAGCTCCCGGGGAGGGGGTAAAGGAAAACTGTTTTTT
TRBD1	15	TRBV5-4	TRBJ1-1	NA	CASSREGQGNTEAFF	TGTGCCAGCAGCCGGGAGGGACAGGGGAACACTGAAGCTTTCTTT
TRBD1	14	TRBV29-1	TRBJ2-7	NA	CSVEGPGQGYGQYF	TGCAGCGTTGAGGGGCCGGGACAGGGATACGGGCAGTACTTC
NA	15	TRBV9	TRBJ1-5	NA	CASSVAPDSNQPQHF	TGTGCCAGCAGCGTAGCCCCAGATAGCAATCAGCCCCAGCATTTT
NA	13	TRBV7-3	TRBJ2-5	NA	CASSKRGQETQYF	TGTGCCAGCAGCAAGAGGGGCCAAGAGACCCAGTACTTC
TRBD1	16	TRBV7-3	TRBJ2-1	NA	CASSLTGTGVSDEQFF	TGTGCCAGCAGCTTAACCGGGACAGGGGTTAGCGATGAGCAGTTCTTC
NA	13	TRBV27	TRBJ1-5	NA	CASSLQGHQPQHF	TGTGCCAGCAGTTTACAGGGCCATCAGCCCCAGCATTTT
NA	15	TRBV6-6	TRBJ2-7	NA	CASRNDYLGAYEQYF	TGTGCCAGCAGGAACGACTATCTCGGGGCCTACGAGCAGTACTTC
NA	11	TRBV30	TRBJ2-3	NA	CASEKGDTQYF	TGTGCCTCCGAAAAGGGAGATACGCAGTATTTT
NA	14	TRBV5-1	TRBJ1-4	once	CASRTGTVNEKLFF	TGCGCCAGCAGGACCGGGACGGTGAATGAAAAACTGTTTTTT
NA	17	TRBV4-2	TRBJ2-3	NA	CASSPYSGRGPYDTQYF	TGTGCCAGCAGCCCGTACAGCGGGCGGGGGCCTTATGATACGCAGTATTTT
NA	14	TRBV7-3	TRBJ2-2	NA	CASSPGGVAGELFF	TGTGCCAGCAGCCCAGGGGGGGTTGCCGGGGAGCTGTTTTTT
NA	15	TRBV5-1	TRBJ2-7	NA	CASSSGAGPLYEQYF	TGCGCCAGCAGCTCGGGGGCGGGTCCTCTCTACGAGCAGTACTTC
NA	11	TRBV7-2	TRBJ1-2	NA	CASSITRLYTF	TGTGCCAGCAGCATTACCAGGCTGTACACCTTC
TRBD1	15	TRBV7-9	TRBJ1-2	NA	CASSRDRGRNYGYTF	TGTGCCAGCAGCCGAGACAGGGGGAGAAACTATGGCTACACCTTC
NA	13	TRBV10-3	TRBJ2-7	NA	CAISAGSDYEQYF	TGTGCCATCAGTGCTGGCTCTGACTACGAGCAGTACTTC
NA	11	TRBV2	TRBJ2-3	NA	CASSRQDTQYF	TGTGCCAGCAGTAGACAGGATACGCAGTATTTT
NA	16	TRBV9	TRBJ2-3	NA	CASSASGTRSTDTQYF	TGTGCCAGCAGCGCCTCCGGGACGCGGAGCACAGATACGCAGTATTTT